Listed below are T cell receptor beta chains from one sample, sequenced in a study of regulatory T cells in long-lasting Graves disease. TCRdb itself ran the multiplex PCR reads through MiXCR, one entry per CDR3 protein. Of 500,000 to 800,000 distinct CDR3 sequences listed, 25% to 30% were seen once; the top ten hold around 42%. This specimen was peripheral blood mononuclear cells (PBMCs), taken when the disease was refractory, from a patient treated with antithyroid drugs. The receptors originated from a female donor with Graves disease. Both conserved end residues are part of each CDR3. Fields, in order: D gene, clone size, J gene, V gene, CDR3 DNA, CDR3 protein. A D gene is named only where the DNA matches it firmly. A clone size is listed for some rows: how often the clone was seen (once, few, many), or a class if it is expanded.

d_gene: TRBD2
abundance: NA
j_gene: TRBJ2-7
v_gene: TRBV20-1
CDR3nt: TGCAGTGCGAGACCCATAGCGGGTAGCTCCTACGAGCAGTACTTC
CDR3aa: CSARPIAGSSYEQYF

d_gene: NA
abundance: many
j_gene: TRBJ1-2
v_gene: TRBV2
CDR3nt: TGTGCCAGCAGTGATTTAGGCACCAACTATGGCTACACCTTC
CDR3aa: CASSDLGTNYGYTF

d_gene: TRBD1
abundance: NA
j_gene: TRBJ1-6
v_gene: TRBV18
CDR3nt: TGTGCCAGTAAACGACAGGGGGATTCACCCCTCCACTTT
CDR3aa: CASKRQGDSPLHF

d_gene: TRBD2
abundance: NA
j_gene: TRBJ2-7
v_gene: TRBV5-1
CDR3nt: TGCGCCAGCGCTTACGGCGGGAGCAACGAGCAGTACTTC
CDR3aa: CASAYGGSNEQYF

d_gene: NA
abundance: NA
j_gene: TRBJ1-1
v_gene: TRBV30
CDR3nt: TGTGCCTGGATGGAGGGGCCCGAAGCTTTCTTT
CDR3aa: CAWMEGPEAFF

d_gene: NA
abundance: few
j_gene: TRBJ1-3
v_gene: TRBV5-1
CDR3nt: TGCGCCAGCAGCTGGGATAGCTCTGGAAACACCATATATTTT
CDR3aa: CASSWDSSGNTIYF

d_gene: NA
abundance: NA
j_gene: TRBJ1-5
v_gene: TRBV27
CDR3nt: TGTGCCAGCAGTGACGAAAACGGACGGAATCAGCCCCAGCATTTT
CDR3aa: CASSDENGRNQPQHF

d_gene: TRBD1
abundance: few
j_gene: TRBJ1-5
v_gene: TRBV20-1
CDR3nt: TGCAGTGCTTGGACAGGGAGGAATCAGCCCCAGCATTTT
CDR3aa: CSAWTGRNQPQHF

d_gene: TRBD1
abundance: NA
j_gene: TRBJ1-1
v_gene: TRBV20-1
CDR3nt: TGCAGTGCTAAGGGACAGGGGTCTTCTGAAGCTTTCTTT
CDR3aa: CSAKGQGSSEAFF

d_gene: NA
abundance: few
j_gene: TRBJ2-5
v_gene: TRBV3-1
CDR3nt: TGTGCCAGCAGCCAAGATCTTGGACCGTGGAGTGGGACCCAGTACTTC
CDR3aa: CASSQDLGPWSGTQYF

d_gene: TRBD1
abundance: NA
j_gene: TRBJ1-6
v_gene: TRBV5-5
CDR3nt: TGTGCCAGCAGCTCCTTTCGAGGGGGCACGGATTCACCCCTCCACTTT
CDR3aa: CASSSFRGGTDSPLHF

d_gene: NA
abundance: many
j_gene: TRBJ2-6
v_gene: TRBV29-1
CDR3nt: TGCAGCGTTGAAGATGGAGTTGTTGGGGCCAACGTCCTGACTTTC
CDR3aa: CSVEDGVVGANVLTF

d_gene: NA
abundance: many
j_gene: TRBJ2-7
v_gene: TRBV6-1
CDR3nt: TGTGCCAGCAGTGAGGCAGGGGTCGATCCCTACGAGCAGTACTTC
CDR3aa: CASSEAGVDPYEQYF

d_gene: TRBD1
abundance: NA
j_gene: TRBJ1-5
v_gene: TRBV20-1
CDR3nt: TGCAGTGCTAGAGATTACAGGGGGCCTCAGCCCCAGCATTTT
CDR3aa: CSARDYRGPQPQHF

d_gene: NA
abundance: NA
j_gene: TRBJ1-6
v_gene: TRBV3-1
CDR3nt: TGTGCCAGCAGCCAAGAAAAGGCAGGGGCAAGATATAATCCACCCCTCCACTTT
CDR3aa: CASSQEKAGARYNPPLHF

d_gene: NA
abundance: NA
j_gene: TRBJ1-5
v_gene: TRBV19
CDR3nt: TGTGCCAGTAGGGTGGGGTTTAGCAATCAGCCCCAGCATTTT
CDR3aa: CASRVGFSNQPQHF

d_gene: NA
abundance: NA
j_gene: TRBJ1-2
v_gene: TRBV30
CDR3nt: TGTGCCTGGAGTGCACTGAGGGATGGCTACACCTTC
CDR3aa: CAWSALRDGYTF

d_gene: NA
abundance: many
j_gene: TRBJ1-1
v_gene: TRBV24-1
CDR3nt: TGTGCCACCAGGGGGGTGGGGAAGAACACTGAAGCTTTCTTT
CDR3aa: CATRGVGKNTEAFF

d_gene: NA
abundance: NA
j_gene: TRBJ2-5
v_gene: TRBV7-9
CDR3nt: TGTGCCAGCAGCTTCGGTAGGACGGGACAAGAGACCCAGTACTTC
CDR3aa: CASSFGRTGQETQYF

d_gene: TRBD2
abundance: few
j_gene: TRBJ2-2
v_gene: TRBV7-9
CDR3nt: TGTGCCAGCAGCGGGAGCGGGAGGGCCCTCTCCGGGGAGCTGTTTTTT
CDR3aa: CASSGSGRALSGELFF

d_gene: NA
abundance: NA
j_gene: TRBJ1-2
v_gene: TRBV20-1
CDR3nt: TGCAGTGCGGCAGCTCAGGGAACGGGCTATGGCTACACCTTC
CDR3aa: CSAAAQGTGYGYTF

d_gene: NA
abundance: NA
j_gene: TRBJ2-1
v_gene: TRBV2
CDR3nt: TGTGCCAGCCGTTCGGGCGGGATCTACAATGAGCAGTTCTTC
CDR3aa: CASRSGGIYNEQFF

d_gene: NA
abundance: NA
j_gene: TRBJ1-2
v_gene: TRBV19
CDR3nt: TGTGCCAGTAGTATCCCCGGGACAACTAACTATGGCTACACCTTC
CDR3aa: CASSIPGTTNYGYTF

d_gene: NA
abundance: few
j_gene: TRBJ1-1
v_gene: TRBV5-5
CDR3nt: TGTGCCAGCAGCTTTGGACAGCGGTCCCTTGGGGCTGAAGCTTTCTTT
CDR3aa: CASSFGQRSLGAEAFF

d_gene: NA
abundance: NA
j_gene: TRBJ1-2
v_gene: TRBV7-2
CDR3nt: TGTGCCAGCAGCTCCAGGGCCCGTAACTATGGCTACACCTTC
CDR3aa: CASSSRARNYGYTF

d_gene: NA
abundance: once
j_gene: TRBJ1-2
v_gene: TRBV5-1
CDR3nt: TGCGCCAGCAGCTTGGATACTACTTCCTATGGCTACACCTTC
CDR3aa: CASSLDTTSYGYTF

d_gene: NA
abundance: few
j_gene: TRBJ1-1
v_gene: TRBV7-3
CDR3nt: TGTGCCAGCAGCTTACTTTCAGGGTTTCCCATGAACACTGAAGCTTTCTTT
CDR3aa: CASSLLSGFPMNTEAFF

d_gene: TRBD1
abundance: few
j_gene: TRBJ1-1
v_gene: TRBV12-3/TRBV12-4
CDR3nt: TGTGCCAGCAGTTTATCCCCCGGGACAGGGAACACTGAAGCTTTCTTT
CDR3aa: CASSLSPGTGNTEAFF

d_gene: NA
abundance: once
j_gene: TRBJ2-2
v_gene: TRBV10-2
CDR3nt: TGCGCCAGTACTAGCCCCTCGGTGGGCGGGGAGCTGTTTTTT
CDR3aa: CASTSPSVGGELFF

d_gene: NA
abundance: NA
j_gene: TRBJ2-1
v_gene: TRBV30
CDR3nt: TGTGCCTGGCAACCCGAGGGGGGGAGCGCGTCCTACAATGAGCAGTTCTTC
CDR3aa: CAWQPEGGSASYNEQFF

d_gene: NA
abundance: NA
j_gene: TRBJ2-7
v_gene: TRBV20-1
CDR3nt: TGCAGTGCTAGAGACAGGCCAGGGAACTATCAGCAGTACTTC
CDR3aa: CSARDRPGNYQQYF

d_gene: NA
abundance: NA
j_gene: TRBJ1-2
v_gene: TRBV20-1
CDR3nt: TGCAGTGCTAGTGATGGTTTCTATGGCTACACCTTC
CDR3aa: CSASDGFYGYTF

d_gene: NA
abundance: few
j_gene: TRBJ1-1
v_gene: TRBV15
CDR3nt: TGTGCCACCAGCAGAACTGTCAACACTGAAGCTTTCTTT
CDR3aa: CATSRTVNTEAFF

d_gene: TRBD1
abundance: many
j_gene: TRBJ1-5
v_gene: TRBV12-3/TRBV12-4
CDR3nt: TGTGCCAGCAGTACTGGGACAGGCCAAGGGGTTCAGCCCCAGCATTTT
CDR3aa: CASSTGTGQGVQPQHF

d_gene: TRBD2
abundance: few
j_gene: TRBJ2-2
v_gene: TRBV5-1
CDR3nt: TGCGCCAGCAGCTTGGGGACTAGCAGTAACACCGGGGAGCTGTTTTTT
CDR3aa: CASSLGTSSNTGELFF

d_gene: TRBD1
abundance: NA
j_gene: TRBJ1-3
v_gene: TRBV14
CDR3nt: TGTGCCAGCAGCCAAGATATCGGGACAGGTGGAAACACCATATATTTT
CDR3aa: CASSQDIGTGGNTIYF

d_gene: NA
abundance: few
j_gene: TRBJ1-2
v_gene: TRBV20-1
CDR3nt: TGCAGTGCTAGATGGGACGGTGGCTACACCTTC
CDR3aa: CSARWDGGYTF

d_gene: TRBD2
abundance: NA
j_gene: TRBJ2-3
v_gene: TRBV5-4
CDR3nt: TGTGCCAGCAGGCCTTCTCTAGCGGGAGTTCGCACAGATACGCAGTATTTT
CDR3aa: CASRPSLAGVRTDTQYF

d_gene: TRBD1
abundance: NA
j_gene: TRBJ1-2
v_gene: TRBV7-2
CDR3nt: TGTGCCAGCAGCCCCCGGGACAGTAGCTATGGCTACACCTTC
CDR3aa: CASSPRDSSYGYTF

d_gene: TRBD2
abundance: NA
j_gene: TRBJ2-2
v_gene: TRBV30
CDR3nt: TGTGCCTGGAGTGGTTATGGCGGGAGGGACACCGGGGAGCTGTTTTTT
CDR3aa: CAWSGYGGRDTGELFF

d_gene: NA
abundance: NA
j_gene: TRBJ2-2
v_gene: TRBV11-2
CDR3nt: TGTGCCAGCAGCCCAATGGCCGGGAACACCGGGGAGCTGTTTTTT
CDR3aa: CASSPMAGNTGELFF

d_gene: NA
abundance: NA
j_gene: TRBJ2-1
v_gene: TRBV27
CDR3nt: TGTGCCAGCAGTTTGTGGGGCTCGGTCTACAATGAGCAGTTCTTC
CDR3aa: CASSLWGSVYNEQFF

d_gene: TRBD1
abundance: NA
j_gene: TRBJ1-2
v_gene: TRBV4-2
CDR3nt: TGTGCCAGCAGCCAATCGGACAGGGAGAACTATGGCTACACCTTC
CDR3aa: CASSQSDRENYGYTF

d_gene: TRBD1
abundance: NA
j_gene: TRBJ2-2
v_gene: TRBV27
CDR3nt: TGTGCCAGCAGTTTTTTTCCGGGACAGGGTCTGGAGCTGTTTTTT
CDR3aa: CASSFFPGQGLELFF

d_gene: NA
abundance: NA
j_gene: TRBJ1-4
v_gene: TRBV6-1
CDR3nt: TGTGCCACCTTAAATAATGAAAAACTGTTTTTT
CDR3aa: CATLNNEKLFF

d_gene: TRBD1
abundance: NA
j_gene: TRBJ1-4
v_gene: TRBV29-1
CDR3nt: TGCAGCGTTGAAGCGAGGACAGGGATTAAAAAACTGTTTTTT
CDR3aa: CSVEARTGIKKLFF

d_gene: TRBD2
abundance: few
j_gene: TRBJ2-2
v_gene: TRBV6-1
CDR3nt: TGTGCCAGCAGAGGGACTAGCGGAGCGAACACCGGGGAGCTGTTTTTT
CDR3aa: CASRGTSGANTGELFF

d_gene: NA
abundance: many
j_gene: TRBJ1-2
v_gene: TRBV6-1
CDR3nt: TGTGCCAGCAGTGGAGAACAGGCGTATGGCTACACCTTC
CDR3aa: CASSGEQAYGYTF

d_gene: TRBD1
abundance: few
j_gene: TRBJ2-7
v_gene: TRBV6-9
CDR3nt: TGTGCCAGCAGTTATCCGGGACAGGGGGCTTACGAGCAGTACTTC
CDR3aa: CASSYPGQGAYEQYF

d_gene: TRBD1
abundance: NA
j_gene: TRBJ1-1
v_gene: TRBV19
CDR3nt: TGTGCCAGTAGTATTTCGGCAGGGGGACACACTGAAGCTTTCTTT
CDR3aa: CASSISAGGHTEAFF